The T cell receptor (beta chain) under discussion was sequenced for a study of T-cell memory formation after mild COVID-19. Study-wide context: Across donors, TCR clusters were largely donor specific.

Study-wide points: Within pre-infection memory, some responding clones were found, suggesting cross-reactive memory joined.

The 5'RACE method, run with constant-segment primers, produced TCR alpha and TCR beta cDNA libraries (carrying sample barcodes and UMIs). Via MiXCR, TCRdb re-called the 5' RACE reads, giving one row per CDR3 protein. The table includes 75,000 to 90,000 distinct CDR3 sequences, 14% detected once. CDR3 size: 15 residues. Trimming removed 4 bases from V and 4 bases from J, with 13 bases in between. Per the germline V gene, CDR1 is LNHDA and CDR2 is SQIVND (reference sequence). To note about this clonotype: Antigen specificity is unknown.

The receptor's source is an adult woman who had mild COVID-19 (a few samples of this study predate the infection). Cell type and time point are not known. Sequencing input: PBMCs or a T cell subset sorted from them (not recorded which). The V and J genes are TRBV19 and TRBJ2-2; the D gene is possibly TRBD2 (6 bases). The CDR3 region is CASSSLEGFTGELFF. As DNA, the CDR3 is TGTGCCAGTAGTAGCTTGGAGGGGTTCACCGGGGAGCTGTTTTTT.